A selection of T cell receptor beta chains follows, all from one sample in a study of blood T cell repertoires in COVID-19. Assay: immunoSEQ multiplex PCR; the TCRdb copy retains only in-frame clones and omits some. The sample records over 200,000 clones, 70% to 75% being singletons. Sequenced sample: peripheral blood. The receptor set was obtained from an elderly woman with acute or convalescent COVID-19. Both conserved end residues are part of each CDR3. A D gene is named only where the DNA matches it firmly. Not all rows give a size; the values are once, few, many and, for expanded clones, a class.

. . TRBJ1-1 TRBV18 CASSPQGVQNTEAFF TGTGCCAGCTCACCTCAAGGGGTGCAGAACACTGAAGCTTTCTTT
. TRBD1 TRBJ2-7 TRBV18 CASSPWTGDYEQYF TGTGCCAGCTCACCGTGGACAGGGGACTACGAGCAGTACTTC
. . TRBJ2-7 TRBV6-2/TRBV6-3 CASSYAPLEGISTYEQYF TGTGCCAGCAGTTACGCCCCCTTGGAGGGGATTTCGACCTACGAGCAGTACTTC
. TRBD1 TRBJ2-1 TRBV19 CASSSLGQGLNEQFF TGTGCCAGTAGTTCGCTGGGACAGGGGCTAAATGAGCAGTTCTTC
. TRBD1 TRBJ2-2 TRBV5-1 CASSPLGGQGSDGELFF TGCGCCAGCAGCCCCCTCGGGGGACAGGGTTCAGACGGGGAGCTGTTTTTT
. . TRBJ2-6 TRBV6-2/TRBV6-3 CASSHGGSGANVLTF TGTGCCAGCAGCCACGGGGGCTCTGGGGCCAACGTCCTGACTTTC
. TRBD1 TRBJ1-5 TRBV5-5 CASSLAPYRGPQPQHF TGTGCCAGCAGCTTGGCCCCCTACAGGGGGCCTCAGCCCCAGCATTTT
. . TRBJ1-1 TRBV5-1 CASSFGGGRLNTEAFF TGCGCCAGCAGCTTTGGCGGGGGACGATTGAACACTGAAGCTTTCTTT
. . TRBJ1-4 TRBV5-1 CASSFQVGDEKLFF TGCGCCAGCAGCTTCCAGGTTGGCGATGAAAAACTGTTTTTT
. TRBD1 TRBJ1-2 TRBV9 CASSVTGARESYTF TGTGCCAGCAGCGTGACAGGGGCCCGGGAGAGCTACACCTTC
. . TRBJ1-1 TRBV5-1 CASSQGGGQGNTEAFF TGCGCCAGCAGCCAGGGCGGGGGCCAGGGGAACACTGAAGCTTTCTTT
few TRBD1 TRBJ1-1 TRBV2 CASRPGQGRNTEAFF TGTGCCAGCAGGCCGGGACAGGGCCGGAACACTGAAGCTTTCTTT
. TRBD2 TRBJ2-3 TRBV5-1 CASSGSLAGTGTQYF TGCGCCAGCTCAGGGTCTCTAGCGGGAACGGGTACGCAGTATTTT
. TRBD1 TRBJ1-6 TRBV6-5 CASSYSTTGGSPLHF TGTGCCAGCAGTTACTCGACAACAGGGGGGTCACCCCTCCACTTT
once . TRBJ1-1 TRBV2 CASRKEAPNTEAFF TGTGCCAGCAGGAAGGAGGCTCCGAACACTGAAGCTTTCTTT
. . TRBJ2-5 TRBV5-1 CASSLGGSLQETQYF TGCGCCAGCAGCTTGGGGGGCTCATTACAAGAGACCCAGTACTTC
. TRBD2 TRBJ2-2 TRBV9 CASSVSSGVSGELFF TGTGCCAGCAGCGTATCCAGCGGGGTATCCGGGGAGCTGTTTTTT
. TRBD2 TRBJ2-1 TRBV7-2 CASSLVWLAADYNEQFF TGTGCCAGCAGCTTAGTTTGGCTAGCGGCGGACTACAATGAGCAGTTCTTC
. TRBD2 TRBJ2-7 TRBV6-1 CASSEAAGLASSEQYF TGTGCCAGCAGTGAAGCAGCGGGACTAGCTTCCTCCGAGCAGTACTTC
. TRBD1 TRBJ1-1 TRBV5-4 CASSQTGMKNTEAFF TGTGCCAGCAGCCAGACAGGGATGAAGAACACTGAAGCTTTCTTT
few . TRBJ2-3 TRBV11-2 CASSLGRTRTDTQYF TGTGCCAGCAGCTTAGGCAGGACACGGACAGATACGCAGTATTTT
. TRBD1 TRBJ1-1 TRBV10-3 CAISVETGAEASFF TGTGCCATCAGTGTAGAGACAGGGGCCGAGGCATCTTTCTTT
. TRBD2 TRBJ2-1 TRBV5-6 CASSFIISTSGSNEQFF TGTGCCAGCAGCTTCATTATTTCGACTAGCGGGAGCAATGAGCAGTTCTTC
. TRBD2 TRBJ2-5 TRBV7-6 CASSLVGLAEETQYF TGTGCCAGCAGCTTAGTGGGACTAGCGGAAGAGACCCAGTACTTC
few . TRBJ1-1 TRBV19 CASKEDQILNTEAFF TGTGCCAGTAAAGAGGATCAAATACTGAACACTGAAGCTTTCTTT
once TRBD1 TRBJ1-1 TRBV12-3/TRBV12-4 CASSLDRGTEAFF TGTGCCAGCAGTTTAGACAGGGGAACTGAAGCTTTCTTT
. TRBD2 TRBJ2-1 TRBV5-4 CASSPGGGTYNEQFF TGTGCCAGCAGCCCCGGGGGGGGTACCTACAATGAGCAGTTCTTC
. . TRBJ1-3 TRBV19 CASHRFSSGNTIYF TGTGCCAGCCACAGATTTTCCTCTGGAAACACCATATATTTT